This entry lists 12 T cell receptor beta chains sequenced from one sample in a study of T cells in narcolepsy. The method was immunoSEQ multiplex PCR; TCRdb's version includes in-frame clones alone and lacks a portion of them. The data hold some 25,000 clones, with approximately 85% observed a single time. Sequenced sample: CD45RA- memory CD4+ T cells from PBMCs. Source of these receptors: a human donor with narcolepsy.

V usage is TRBV10-3 and J usage is TRBJ2-1; 13 bases are a match to TRBD2. Germline V lookup: CDR1 ENHRY, CDR2 SYGVKD. J was trimmed by 0 bases and V by 0 bases; bases with no gene match: 8. The CDR3 has 20 residues. The CDR3 is CAISESPGLAGASSYNEQFF. CDR3 nucleotides: TGTGCCATCAGTGAGTCGCCAGGACTAGCGGGAGCGAGCTCCTACAATGAGCAGTTCTTC.

The CDR3 spells CASSKDWGGDGYTF. The CDR3 nucleotides read TGTGCCAGCAGCAAGGACTGGGGAGGGGATGGCTACACCTTC. The chain is built from TRBV14 and TRBJ1-2, with a possible D match to TRBD1 (5 bases). CDR1 is SGHDN and CDR2 is FVKESK in the germline V gene. The CDR3 contains 14 residues. The ends were cut back, 5 bases at V and 6 bases at J, with 16 bases in the middle.

The gene calls are TRBV5-1 and TRBJ2-5, with TRBD1 as a possible D gene (5 bases). There are 16 residues in the CDR3. Between the trimmed V and J ends, which lost 0 bases and 5 bases, there was a span of 17 bases. Germline lookup yields CDR1 SGHRS and CDR2 YFSETQ. The chain's CDR3 is CASSLVGRIDGETQYF. For the CDR3, the DNA is TGCGCCAGCAGCTTGGTGGGGCGGATCGATGGGGAGACCCAGTACTTC.

This clone was seen a single time. This sequence joins TRBV9 and TRBJ2-1, with 8 positions matching TRBD1. Germline assignment: CDR1 SGDLS and CDR2 YYNGEE. The ends lost 3 bases at V and 4 bases at J; junction bases unmatched: 6. The CDR3 consists of 15 residues. The CDR3 DNA reads as TGTGCCAGCAGCGGCGGACAGGGAGATTACAATGAGCAGTTCTTC. It is translated as CASSGGQGDYNEQFF.

CDR3 sequence: CSVERLVTPYEQYF. The CDR3 DNA reads TGCAGCGTTGAGCGGTTGGTTACGCCCTACGAGCAGTACTTC. V gene TRBV29-1 combines with J gene TRBJ2-7, with D hard to call. CDR1 and CDR2 from the germline V gene are SQVTM and ANQGSEA. CDR3 length equals 14 residues. V was shortened by 3 bases and J by 2 bases, with 14 bases between the two germline ends.

The chain is built from TRBV10-3 and TRBJ1-2, with 10 bases aligning to TRBD1. Trimming at V came to 7 bases and at J to 6 bases, leaving 11 bases not matched to a gene. Germline CDR1 ENHRY, CDR2 SYGVKD. The CDR3 spans 15 residues. In DNA form, the CDR3 reads TGTGCCATCAACCGGGACAGGGGATATTCGGATGGCTACACCTTC. It specifies CAINRDRGYSDGYTF.

The count of this clone is one. The chain joins TRBV10-3 to TRBJ2-7; the D gene is possibly TRBD2 (6 bases). Between the trimmed V and J ends, which lost 11 bases and 3 bases, there was a span of 20 bases. The germline V gene encodes CDR1 ENHRY and CDR2 SYGVKD. The CDR3 sequence is 14 residues long. The CDR3 region has the DNA TGTGCCGCCACTGCAGGAGGCGGGGTCTACGAGCAGTACTTC. Protein sequence: CAATAGGGVYEQYF.

This rearrangement joins TRBV6-6 to TRBJ2-1, with D possibly matching TRBD1 (5 bases). This CDR3 comprises 14 residues. Germline lookup yields CDR1 MNHNY and CDR2 SVGAGI (reference sequence). V lost 0 bases and J lost 2, with 5 bases in between. This chain's CDR3 is CASSYSGPYNEQFF. As DNA, the CDR3 is TGTGCCAGCAGTTACTCGGGGCCCTACAATGAGCAGTTCTTC.

The chain has TRBV5-6 and TRBJ2-7; 8 nucleotides match TRBD1. Germline values: CDR1 SGHDT, CDR2 YYEEEE. The trim removed 4 bases at V and 0 bases at J, leaving 6 bases unmatched. CDR3 length: 15 amino acids. CDR3 sequence: CASSPGTGTSYEQYF. The CDR3 DNA follows: TGTGCCAGCAGCCCCGGGACAGGAACCTCCTACGAGCAGTACTTC. The variable domain in full, with the rest retrieved from reference TRBV5-6 and TRBJ2-7, is DAGVTQSPTHLIKTRGQQVTLRCSPKSGHDTVSWYQQALGQGPQFIFQYYEEEERQRGNFPDRFSGHQFPNYSSELNVNALLLGDSALYLCASSPGTGTSYEQYFGPGTRLTVT.

V usage is TRBV19 and J usage is TRBJ2-1, with 10 positions matching TRBD2. The V gene's germline CDR1 is LNHDA and CDR2 SQIVND (reference sequence). The CDR3 loop spans 15 amino acids. J lost 11 bases, V lost 5 bases, and 12 bases had no gene match. DNA for the CDR3: TGTGCCAGTAGTCTACGACCTAGCGGGAGTTATAAGCAGTTCTTC. Translation: CASSLRPSGSYKQFF.

The chain couples TRBV30 to TRBJ1-6; D might be TRBD1 (5 bases). Germline V gives CDR1 GTSNPN, CDR2 SVGIG (reference sequence). This CDR3 region has 17 residues. V shed 0 bases and J shed 0 bases, with 12 bases lying between them. DNA for the CDR3: TGTGCCTGGAGTGTGGACACCCCGAGCTCCTATAATTCACCCCTCCACTTT. This codes for CAWSVDTPSSYNSPLHF.

This clone was observed a few times. CDR3 nucleotides: TGTGCCAGCAGCCTTGCCGGGTCGGGTGAAAAACTGTTTTTT. This codes for CASSLAGSGEKLFF. V and J are TRBV14 and TRBJ1-4; the D is unclear. The CDR3 is 14 amino acids. V was pared by 4 bases and J by 7 bases, with 13 bases between. In germline, CDR1 is SGHDN, CDR2 FVKESK.